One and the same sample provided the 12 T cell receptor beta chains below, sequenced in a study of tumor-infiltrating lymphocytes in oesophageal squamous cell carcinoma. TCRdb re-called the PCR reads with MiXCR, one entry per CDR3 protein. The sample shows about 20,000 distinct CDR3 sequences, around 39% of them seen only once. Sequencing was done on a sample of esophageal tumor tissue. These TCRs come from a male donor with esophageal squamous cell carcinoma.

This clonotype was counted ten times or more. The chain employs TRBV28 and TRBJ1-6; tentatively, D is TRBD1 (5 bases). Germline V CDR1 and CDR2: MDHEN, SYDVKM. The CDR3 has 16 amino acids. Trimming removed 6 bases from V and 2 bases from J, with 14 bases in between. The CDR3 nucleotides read TGTGCCAGCAGGACCGGGACGGGCCCCTATAATTCACCCCTCCACTTT. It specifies CASRTGTGPYNSPLHF. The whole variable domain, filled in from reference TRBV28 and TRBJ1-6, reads DVKVTQSSRYLVKRTGEKVFLECVQDMDHENMFWYRQDPGLGLRLIYFSYDVKMKEKGDIPEGYSVSREKKERFSLILESASTNQTSMYLCASRTGTGPYNSPLHFGNGTRLTVT.

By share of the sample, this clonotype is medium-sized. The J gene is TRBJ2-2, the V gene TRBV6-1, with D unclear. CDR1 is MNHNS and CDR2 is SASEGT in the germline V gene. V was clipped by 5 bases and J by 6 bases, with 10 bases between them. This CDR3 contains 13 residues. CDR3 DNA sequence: TGTGCCAGCAGTTCCCCCCGAGCCGGGGAGCTGTTTTTT. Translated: CASSSPRAGELFF.

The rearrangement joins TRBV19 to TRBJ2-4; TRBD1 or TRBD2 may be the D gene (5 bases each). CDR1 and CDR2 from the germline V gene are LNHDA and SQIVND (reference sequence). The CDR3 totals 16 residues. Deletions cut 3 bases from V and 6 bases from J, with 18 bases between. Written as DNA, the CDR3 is TGTGCCAGTAGTATCCACGGGGCAGCCACCCGAAACATTCAGTACTTC. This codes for CASSIHGAATRNIQYF.

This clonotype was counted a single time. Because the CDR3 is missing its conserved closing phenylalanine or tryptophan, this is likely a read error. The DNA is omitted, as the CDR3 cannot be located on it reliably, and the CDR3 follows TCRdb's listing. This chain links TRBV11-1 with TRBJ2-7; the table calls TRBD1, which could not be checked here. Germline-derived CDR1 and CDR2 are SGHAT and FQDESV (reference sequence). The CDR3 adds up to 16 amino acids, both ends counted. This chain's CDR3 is CASSLGGAGETQYFGS.

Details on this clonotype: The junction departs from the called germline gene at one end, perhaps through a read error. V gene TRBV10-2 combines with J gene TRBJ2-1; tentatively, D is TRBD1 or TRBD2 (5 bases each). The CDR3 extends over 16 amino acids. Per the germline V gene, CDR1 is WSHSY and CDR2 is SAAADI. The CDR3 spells CASSEIGESGHNEQFF. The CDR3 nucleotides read TGCGCCAGCAGTGAGATCGGGGAGAGTGGACACAATGAGCAGTTCTTT.

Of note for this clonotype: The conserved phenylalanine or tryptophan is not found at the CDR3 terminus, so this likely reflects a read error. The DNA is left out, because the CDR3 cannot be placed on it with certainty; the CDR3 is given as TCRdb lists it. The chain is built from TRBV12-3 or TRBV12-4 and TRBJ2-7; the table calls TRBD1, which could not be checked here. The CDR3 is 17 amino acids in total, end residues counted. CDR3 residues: CASRRDRVRVGPTSRLS.

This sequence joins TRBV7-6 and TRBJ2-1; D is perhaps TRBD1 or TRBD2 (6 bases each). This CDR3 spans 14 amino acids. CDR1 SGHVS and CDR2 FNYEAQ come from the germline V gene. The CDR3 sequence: CSSVRGLSYNEQFF. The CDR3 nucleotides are TGTAGCTCAGTCCGGGGGCTATCCTACAATGAGCAGTTCTTC.

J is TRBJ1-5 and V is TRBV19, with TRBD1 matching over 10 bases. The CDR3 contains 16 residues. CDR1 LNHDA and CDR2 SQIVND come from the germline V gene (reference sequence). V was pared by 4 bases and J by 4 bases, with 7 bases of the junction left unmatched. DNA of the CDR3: TGTGCCAGTAGTACGCACGGACAGGGGGGAAATCAGCCCCAGCATTTT. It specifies CASSTHGQGGNQPQHF.

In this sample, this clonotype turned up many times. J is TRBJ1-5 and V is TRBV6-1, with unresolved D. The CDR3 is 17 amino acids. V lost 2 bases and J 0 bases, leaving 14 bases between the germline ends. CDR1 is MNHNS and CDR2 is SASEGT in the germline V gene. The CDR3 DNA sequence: TGTGCCAGCAGTGAAAGTGTTCGGATATATAGCAATCAGCCCCAGCATTTT. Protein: CASSESVRIYSNQPQHF.

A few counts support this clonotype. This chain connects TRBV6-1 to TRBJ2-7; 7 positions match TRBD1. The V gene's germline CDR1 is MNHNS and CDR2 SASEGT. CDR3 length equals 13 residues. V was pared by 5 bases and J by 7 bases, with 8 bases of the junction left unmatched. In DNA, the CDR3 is TGTGCCAGCAGTAAGACAGGGCTTAATGAGCAGTACTTC. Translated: CASSKTGLNEQYF.

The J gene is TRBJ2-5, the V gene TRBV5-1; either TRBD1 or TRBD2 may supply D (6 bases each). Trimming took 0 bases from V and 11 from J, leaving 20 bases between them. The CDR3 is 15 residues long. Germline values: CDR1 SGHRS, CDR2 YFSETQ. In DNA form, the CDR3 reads TGCGCCAGCAGCTTGGTGGGGGGCTCCTACAATGAGCAGTACTTC. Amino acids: CASSLVGGSYNEQYF.

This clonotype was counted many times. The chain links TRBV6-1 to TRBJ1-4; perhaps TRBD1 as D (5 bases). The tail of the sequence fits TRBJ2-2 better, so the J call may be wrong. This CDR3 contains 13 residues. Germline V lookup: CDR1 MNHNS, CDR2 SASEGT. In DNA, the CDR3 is TGTGCCAGCAGTGTTAGGGGCACCGGGGAGCTGTTTTTT. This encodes CASSVRGTGELFF.